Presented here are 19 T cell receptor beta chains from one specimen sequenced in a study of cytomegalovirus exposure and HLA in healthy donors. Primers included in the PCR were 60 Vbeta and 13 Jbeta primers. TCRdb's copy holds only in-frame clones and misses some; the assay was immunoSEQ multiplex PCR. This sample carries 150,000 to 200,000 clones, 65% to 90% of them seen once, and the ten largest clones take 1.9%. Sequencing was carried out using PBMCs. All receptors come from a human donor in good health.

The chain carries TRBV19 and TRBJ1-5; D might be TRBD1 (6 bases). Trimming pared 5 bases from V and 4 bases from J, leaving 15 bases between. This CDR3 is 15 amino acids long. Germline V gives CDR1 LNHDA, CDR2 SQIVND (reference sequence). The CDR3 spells CASSGGRLFNQPQHF. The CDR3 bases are TGTGCCAGTAGTGGGGGCAGGCTCTTTAATCAGCCCCAGCATTTT. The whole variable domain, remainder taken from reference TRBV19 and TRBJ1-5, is DGGITQSPKYLFRKEGQNVTLSCEQNLNHDAMYWYRQDPGQGLRLIYYSQIVNDFQKGDIAEGYSVSREKKESFPLTVTSAQKNPTAFYLCASSGGRLFNQPQHFGDGTRLSIL.

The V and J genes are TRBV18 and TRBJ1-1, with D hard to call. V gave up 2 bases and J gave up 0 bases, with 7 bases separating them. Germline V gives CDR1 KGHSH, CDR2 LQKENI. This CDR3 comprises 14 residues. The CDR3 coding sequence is TGTGCCAGCTCACCAGAGGTCCTGAACACTGAAGCTTTCTTT. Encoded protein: CASSPEVLNTEAFF.

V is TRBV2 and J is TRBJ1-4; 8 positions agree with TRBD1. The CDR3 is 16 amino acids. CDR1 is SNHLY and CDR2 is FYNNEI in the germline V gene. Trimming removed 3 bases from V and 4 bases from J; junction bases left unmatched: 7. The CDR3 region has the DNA TGTGCCAGCAGTGACTCGTTGGGACAGGATAATGAAAAACTGTTTTTT. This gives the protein CASSDSLGQDNEKLFF.

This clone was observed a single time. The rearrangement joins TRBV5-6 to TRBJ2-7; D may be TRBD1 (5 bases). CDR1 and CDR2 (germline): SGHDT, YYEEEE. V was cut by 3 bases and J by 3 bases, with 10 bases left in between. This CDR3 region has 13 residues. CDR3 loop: CASSSQGYYEQYF. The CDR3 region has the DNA TGTGCCAGCAGCTCTCAGGGATACTACGAGCAGTACTTC.

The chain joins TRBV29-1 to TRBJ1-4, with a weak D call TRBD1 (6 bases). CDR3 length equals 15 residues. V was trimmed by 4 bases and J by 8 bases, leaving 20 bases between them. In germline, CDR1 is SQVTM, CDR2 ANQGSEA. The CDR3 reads CSVVSFRGAGEKLFF. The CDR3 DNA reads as TGCAGCGTTGTTTCTTTTCGGGGGGCGGGGGAAAAACTGTTTTTT.

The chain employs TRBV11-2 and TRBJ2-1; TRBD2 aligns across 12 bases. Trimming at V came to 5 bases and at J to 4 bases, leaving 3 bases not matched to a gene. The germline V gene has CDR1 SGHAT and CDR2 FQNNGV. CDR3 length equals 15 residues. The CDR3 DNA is TGTGCCAGCAGCCAACTAGCGGGGGGATACAATGAGCAGTTCTTC. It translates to CASSQLAGGYNEQFF.

Here the CDR3 DNA reads TGTGCCAGCAGCTCTGTGGGCACCTATAATTCACCCCTCCACTTT. Encoded protein: CASSSVGTYNSPLHF. This chain connects TRBV5-6 to TRBJ1-6; D not certain. With 3 bases removed from V and 2 bases from J, the gap between germline ends came to 9 bases. CDR3 size: 15 residues. From germline, CDR1 is SGHDT and CDR2 YYEEEE.

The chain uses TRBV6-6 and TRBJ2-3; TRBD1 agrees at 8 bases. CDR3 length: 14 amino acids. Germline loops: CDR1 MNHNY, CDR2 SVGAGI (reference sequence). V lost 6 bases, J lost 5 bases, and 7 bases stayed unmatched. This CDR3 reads CASSLRGQRDTQYF. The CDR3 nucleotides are TGTGCCAGCAGCCTCAGGGGGCAAAGAGATACGCAGTATTTT.

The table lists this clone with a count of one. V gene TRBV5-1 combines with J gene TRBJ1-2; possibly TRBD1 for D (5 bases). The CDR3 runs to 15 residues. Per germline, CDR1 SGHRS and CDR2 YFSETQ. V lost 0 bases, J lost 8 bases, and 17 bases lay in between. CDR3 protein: CASSLGQSRALGYTF. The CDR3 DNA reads TGCGCCAGCAGCTTGGGGCAGTCCAGGGCGTTAGGCTACACCTTC.

Here the CDR3 reads CASSPSQGTYFEKLFF. The CDR3 DNA reads TGTGCCAGCAGCCCTTCGCAGGGGACGTATTTCGAAAAACTGTTTTTT. This rearrangement joins TRBV9 to TRBJ1-4, with D possibly being TRBD1 (6 bases). This CDR3 comprises 16 residues. From germline, CDR1 is SGDLS and CDR2 YYNGEE. Trimming left V 4 bases short and J 8 bases short, with 21 bases between. Drawing the rest from reference TRBV9 and TRBJ1-4, the complete variable domain is DSGVTQTPKHLITATGQRVTLRCSPRSGDLSVYWYQQSLDQGLQFLIQYYNGEERAKGNILERFSAQQFPDLHSELNLSSLELGDSALYFCASSPSQGTYFEKLFFGSGTQLSVL.

The CDR3 nucleotides read TGTGCCAGTACTTATAGCTGGGACAGGCCCCCCAGCGGGCAGTTCTTC. Protein sequence: CASTYSWDRPPSGQFF. V usage is TRBV19 and J usage is TRBJ2-1; 8 positions match TRBD1. Germline V gives CDR1 LNHDA, CDR2 SQIVND (reference sequence). J gave up 12 bases and V 7 bases, and 20 bases lay outside the gene matches. CDR3 size: 16 residues.

The CDR3 region has the DNA TGCGCCAGCAGCCAATCAAAAAATGAAAAACTGTTTTTT. As protein: CASSQSKNEKLFF. The rearrangement joins TRBV4-3 to TRBJ1-4; D gene ambiguous. Deletions cut 2 bases from V and 5 bases from J, with 6 bases between. Germline lookup yields CDR1 LGHNA and CDR2 YSLEER. This CDR3 region has 13 residues.

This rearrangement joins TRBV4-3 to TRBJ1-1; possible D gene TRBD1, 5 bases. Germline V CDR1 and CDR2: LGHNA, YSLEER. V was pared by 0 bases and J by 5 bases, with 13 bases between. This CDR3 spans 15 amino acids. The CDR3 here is CASSQDRRGKTEAFF. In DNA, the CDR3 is TGCGCCAGCAGCCAAGATCGAAGGGGAAAGACTGAAGCTTTCTTT.

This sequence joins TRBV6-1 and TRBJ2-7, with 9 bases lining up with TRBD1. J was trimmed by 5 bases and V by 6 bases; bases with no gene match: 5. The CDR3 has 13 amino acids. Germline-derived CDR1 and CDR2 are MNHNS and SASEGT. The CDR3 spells CASRDRGRNEQYF. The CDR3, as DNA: TGTGCCAGCAGGGACAGGGGAAGGAACGAGCAGTACTTC.

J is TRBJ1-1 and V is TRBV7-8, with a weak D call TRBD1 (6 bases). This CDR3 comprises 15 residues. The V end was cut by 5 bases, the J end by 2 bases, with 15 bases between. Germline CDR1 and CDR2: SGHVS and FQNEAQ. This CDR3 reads CASSTHTGFNTEAFF. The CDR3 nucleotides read TGTGCCAGCAGCACTCATACAGGGTTTAACACTGAAGCTTTCTTT.

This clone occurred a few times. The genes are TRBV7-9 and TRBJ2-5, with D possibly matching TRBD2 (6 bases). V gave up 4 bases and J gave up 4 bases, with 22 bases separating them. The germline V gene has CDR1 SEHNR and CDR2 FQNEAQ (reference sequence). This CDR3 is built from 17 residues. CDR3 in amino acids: CASSSYFIVAGRETQYF. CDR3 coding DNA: TGTGCCAGCAGCTCGTATTTTATCGTTGCGGGGCGAGAGACCCAGTACTTC. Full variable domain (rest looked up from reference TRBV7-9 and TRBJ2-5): DTGVSQNPRHKITKRGQNVTFRCDPISEHNRLYWYRQTLGQGPEFLTYFQNEAQLEKSRLLSDRFSAERPKGSFSTLEIQRTEQGDSAMYLCASSSYFIVAGRETQYFGPGTRLLVL.

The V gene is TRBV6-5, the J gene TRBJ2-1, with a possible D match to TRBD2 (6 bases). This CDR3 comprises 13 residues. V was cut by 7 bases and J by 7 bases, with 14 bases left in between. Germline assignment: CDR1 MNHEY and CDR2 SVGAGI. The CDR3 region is CASINGGTNEQFF. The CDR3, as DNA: TGTGCCAGCATCAATGGGGGGACGAATGAGCAGTTCTTC.

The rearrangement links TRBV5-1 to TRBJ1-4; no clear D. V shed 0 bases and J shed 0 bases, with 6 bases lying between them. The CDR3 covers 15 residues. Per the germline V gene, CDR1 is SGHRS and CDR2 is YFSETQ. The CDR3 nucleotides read TGCGCCAGCAGCTTGGGTAGTGCAACTAATGAAAAACTGTTTTTT. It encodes CASSLGSATNEKLFF.

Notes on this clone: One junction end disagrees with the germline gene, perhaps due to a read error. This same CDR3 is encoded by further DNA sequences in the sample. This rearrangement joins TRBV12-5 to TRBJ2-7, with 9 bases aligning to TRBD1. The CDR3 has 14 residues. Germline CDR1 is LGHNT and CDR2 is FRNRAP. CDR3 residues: CASGLDRGLREQYF. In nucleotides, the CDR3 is TGTGCCAGTGGTTTGGACAGGGGATTAAGGGAGCAGTACTTC.